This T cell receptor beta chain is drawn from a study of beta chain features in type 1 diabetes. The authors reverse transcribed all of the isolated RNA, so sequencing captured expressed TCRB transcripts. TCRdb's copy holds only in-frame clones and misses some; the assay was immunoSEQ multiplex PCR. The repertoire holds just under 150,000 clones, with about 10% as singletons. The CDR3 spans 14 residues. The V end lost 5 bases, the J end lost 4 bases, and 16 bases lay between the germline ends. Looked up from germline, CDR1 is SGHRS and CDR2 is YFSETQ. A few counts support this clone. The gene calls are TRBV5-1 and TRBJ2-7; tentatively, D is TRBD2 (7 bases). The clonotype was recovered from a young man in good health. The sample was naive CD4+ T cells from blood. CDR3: CASSGSGGQYEQYF. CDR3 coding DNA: TGCGCCAGCAGTGGTTCGGGAGGACAGTACGAGCAGTACTTC.